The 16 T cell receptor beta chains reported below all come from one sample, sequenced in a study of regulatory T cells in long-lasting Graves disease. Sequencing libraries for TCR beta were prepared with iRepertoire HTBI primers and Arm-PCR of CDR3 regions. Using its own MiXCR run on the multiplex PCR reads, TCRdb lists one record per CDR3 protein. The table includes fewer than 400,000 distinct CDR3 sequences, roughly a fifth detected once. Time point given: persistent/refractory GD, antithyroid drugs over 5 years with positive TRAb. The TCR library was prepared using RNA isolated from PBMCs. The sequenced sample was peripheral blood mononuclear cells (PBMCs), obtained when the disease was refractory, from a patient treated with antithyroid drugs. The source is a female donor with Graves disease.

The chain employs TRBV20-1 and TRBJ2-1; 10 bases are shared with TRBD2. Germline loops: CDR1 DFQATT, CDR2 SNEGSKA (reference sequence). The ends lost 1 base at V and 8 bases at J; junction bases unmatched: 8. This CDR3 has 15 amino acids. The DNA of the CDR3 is TGCAGTGCTAGAGTAGCAGCGGGAGGGCCCGATGAGCAGTTCTTC. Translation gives CSARVAAGGPDEQFF.

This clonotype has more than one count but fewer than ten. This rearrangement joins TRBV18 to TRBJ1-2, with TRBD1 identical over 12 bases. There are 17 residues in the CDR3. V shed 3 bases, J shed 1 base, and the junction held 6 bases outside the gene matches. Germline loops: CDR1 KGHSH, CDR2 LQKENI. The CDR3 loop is CASSPSGTGGGNYGYTF. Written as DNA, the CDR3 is TGTGCCAGCTCACCGTCCGGGACAGGGGGCGGTAACTATGGCTACACCTTC.

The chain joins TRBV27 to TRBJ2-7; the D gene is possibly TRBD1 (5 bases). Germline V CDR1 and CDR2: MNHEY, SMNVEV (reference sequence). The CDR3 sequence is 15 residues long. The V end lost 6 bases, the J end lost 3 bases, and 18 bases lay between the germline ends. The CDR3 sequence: CASRPGGAANYEQYF. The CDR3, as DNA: TGTGCCAGCAGGCCGGGTGGGGCCGCCAACTACGAGCAGTACTTC.

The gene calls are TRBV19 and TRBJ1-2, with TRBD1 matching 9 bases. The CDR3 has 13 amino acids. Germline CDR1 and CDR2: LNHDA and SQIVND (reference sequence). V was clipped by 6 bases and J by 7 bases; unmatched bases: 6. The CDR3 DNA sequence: TGTGCCAGTAGCCGACAGGGGGGCGGTGGCTACACCTTC. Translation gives CASSRQGGGGYTF.

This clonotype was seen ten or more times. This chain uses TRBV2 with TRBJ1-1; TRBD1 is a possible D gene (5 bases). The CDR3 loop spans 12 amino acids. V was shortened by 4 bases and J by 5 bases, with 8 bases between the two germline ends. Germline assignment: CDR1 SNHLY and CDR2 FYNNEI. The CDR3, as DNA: TGTGCCAGCAGTGGGGGCAGGACTGAAGCTTTCTTT. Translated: CASSGGRTEAFF.

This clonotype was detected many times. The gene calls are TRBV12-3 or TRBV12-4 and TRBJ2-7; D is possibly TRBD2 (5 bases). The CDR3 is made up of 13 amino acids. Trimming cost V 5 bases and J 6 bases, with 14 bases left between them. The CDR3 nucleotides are TGTGCCAGCAGTCCCGGGATGCCCAGCGAGCAGTACTTC. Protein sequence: CASSPGMPSEQYF.

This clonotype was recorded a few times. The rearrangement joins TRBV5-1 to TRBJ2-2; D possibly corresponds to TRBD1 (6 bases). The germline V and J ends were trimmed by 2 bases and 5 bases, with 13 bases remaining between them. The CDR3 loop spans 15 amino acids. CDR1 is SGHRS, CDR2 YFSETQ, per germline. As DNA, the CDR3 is TGCGCCAGCAGCTTTCTTGACAGGCAAACCGGGGAGCTGTTTTTT. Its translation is CASSFLDRQTGELFF.

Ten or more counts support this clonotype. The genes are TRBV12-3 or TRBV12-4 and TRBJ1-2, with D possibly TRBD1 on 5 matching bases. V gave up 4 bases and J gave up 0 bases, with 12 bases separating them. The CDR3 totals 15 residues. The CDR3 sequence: CASSSTGPSNYGYTF. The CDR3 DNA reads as TGTGCCAGCAGTTCCACGGGGCCCTCTAACTATGGCTACACCTTC.

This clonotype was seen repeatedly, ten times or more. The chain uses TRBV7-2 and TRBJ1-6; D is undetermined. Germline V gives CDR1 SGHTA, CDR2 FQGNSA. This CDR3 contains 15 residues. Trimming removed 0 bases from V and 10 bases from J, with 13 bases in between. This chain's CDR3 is CASSLAQKPQSPLHF. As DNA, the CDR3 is TGTGCCAGCAGCTTAGCCCAGAAGCCCCAATCACCCCTCCACTTT.

CDR3 coding DNA: TGTGCCAGCAGCTCGTACCCCGACGAGCAGTACTTC. This sequence encodes CASSSYPDEQYF. The chain uses TRBV13 and TRBJ2-7; D uncertain. V lost 4 bases, J lost 5 bases, and 9 bases lay in between. CDR3 size: 12 residues. Germline V gives CDR1 PRHDT, CDR2 FYEKMQ (reference sequence).

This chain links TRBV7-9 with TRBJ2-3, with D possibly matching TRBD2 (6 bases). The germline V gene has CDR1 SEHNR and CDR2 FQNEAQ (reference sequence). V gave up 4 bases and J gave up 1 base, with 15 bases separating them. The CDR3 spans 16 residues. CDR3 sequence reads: CASSSPGSGGTDTQYF. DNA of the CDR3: TGTGCCAGCAGCTCCCCGGGTAGCGGAGGCACAGATACGCAGTATTTT.

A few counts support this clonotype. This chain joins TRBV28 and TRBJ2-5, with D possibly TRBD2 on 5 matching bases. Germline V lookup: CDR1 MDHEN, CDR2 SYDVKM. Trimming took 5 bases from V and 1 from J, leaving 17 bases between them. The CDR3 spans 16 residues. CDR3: CASSPGSAGPQETQYF. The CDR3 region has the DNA TGTGCCAGCAGTCCGGGATCGGCGGGCCCCCAAGAGACCCAGTACTTC.

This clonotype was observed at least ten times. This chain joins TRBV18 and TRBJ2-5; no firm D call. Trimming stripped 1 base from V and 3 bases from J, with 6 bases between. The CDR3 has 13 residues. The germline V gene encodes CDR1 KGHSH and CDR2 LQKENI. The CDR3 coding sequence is TGTGCCAGCTCACCACGGGATAAAGAGACCCAGTACTTC. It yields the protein CASSPRDKETQYF.

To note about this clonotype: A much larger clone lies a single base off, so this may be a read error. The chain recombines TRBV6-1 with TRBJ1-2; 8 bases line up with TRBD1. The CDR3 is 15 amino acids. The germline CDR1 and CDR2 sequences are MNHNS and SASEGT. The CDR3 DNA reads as TGTGCCAGCAGCTTTGACAGGGGCCAATCCTATGGCTGCACCTTC. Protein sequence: CASSFDRGQSYGCTF.

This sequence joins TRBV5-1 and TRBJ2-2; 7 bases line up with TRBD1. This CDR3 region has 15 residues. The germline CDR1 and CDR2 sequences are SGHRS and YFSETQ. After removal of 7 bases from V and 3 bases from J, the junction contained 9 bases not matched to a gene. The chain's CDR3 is CASRPSGQYTGELFF. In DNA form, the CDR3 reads TGCGCCAGCCGACCCTCGGGACAGTACACCGGGGAGCTGTTTTTT.

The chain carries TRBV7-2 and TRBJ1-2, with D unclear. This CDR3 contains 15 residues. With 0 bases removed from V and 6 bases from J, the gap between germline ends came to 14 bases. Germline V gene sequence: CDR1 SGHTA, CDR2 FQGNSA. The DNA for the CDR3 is TGTGCCAGCAGCTTAGCGATACGGCCCGGGGATGGCTACACCTTC. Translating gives CASSLAIRPGDGYTF.